The 6 T cell receptor beta chains below were found in one sample sequenced in a study of T cell responses to AZD1222 COVID-19 vaccine. Sequenced by immunoSEQ multiplex PCR; TCRdb stores in-frame clones only, minus some. The data show tens of thousands of clones, 87% seen once. The specimen comprised peripheral blood, sampled on day 0 of AZD1222 vaccination. The receptors derive from an adult in good health.

The rearrangement links TRBV18 to TRBJ2-7; the match to TRBD1 covers 9 bases. J gave up 0 bases and V 6 bases, and 12 bases lay outside the gene matches. CDR3 length equals 17 residues. Per the germline V gene, CDR1 is KGHSH and CDR2 is LQKENI. The CDR3: CASSPGTGRLGSYEQYF. The CDR3 region has the DNA TGTGCCAGCTCTCCAGGGACAGGGAGGTTGGGCTCCTACGAGCAGTACTTC.

The chain has TRBV2 and TRBJ1-5, with D unclear. Germline assignment: CDR1 SNHLY and CDR2 FYNNEI. There are 15 residues in the CDR3. Trimming pared 2 bases from V and 1 base from J, leaving 9 bases between. DNA of the CDR3: TGTGCCAGCAGTGAATTGAGGAGGAGCAATCAGCCCCAGCATTTT. Its protein product is CASSELRRSNQPQHF.

This rearrangement joins TRBV6-2 or TRBV6-3 to TRBJ2-1, with a weak D call TRBD1 (5 bases). The germline CDR1 and CDR2 sequences are MNHEY and SVGEGT. Trimming removed 2 bases from V and 3 bases from J, with 11 bases in between. The CDR3 covers 15 residues. The CDR3 loop is CASSYGQGGYNEQFF. Written as DNA, the CDR3 is TGTGCCAGCAGTTACGGGCAGGGTGGCTACAATGAGCAGTTCTTC.

In regard to this clone: The sample contains more than one DNA sequence encoding this CDR3. V gene TRBV5-1 combines with J gene TRBJ2-2; D is ambiguous. Germline loops: CDR1 SGHRS, CDR2 YFSETQ. Trimming pared 3 bases from V and 0 bases from J, leaving 6 bases between. The CDR3 covers 14 residues. The CDR3 DNA is TGCGCCAGCAGCTCGACACCGAACACCGGGGAGCTGTTTTTT. Protein sequence: CASSSTPNTGELFF.

The chain combines TRBV24-1 with TRBJ2-1; maybe TRBD1 (6 bases). The CDR3 runs to 12 residues. Trimming stripped 6 bases from V and 10 bases from J, with 12 bases between. Germline V gene sequence: CDR1 KGHDR, CDR2 SFDVKD. In DNA, the CDR3 is TGTGCCACCAGTAATAGCGACAGGGAGCAGTTCTTC. Its translation is CATSNSDREQFF.

The chain uses TRBV11-2 and TRBJ2-5; D is perhaps TRBD1 (5 bases). The germline V and J ends were trimmed by 5 bases and 1 base, with 8 bases remaining between them. Germline-derived CDR1 and CDR2 are SGHAT and FQNNGV. The CDR3 runs 13 residues. This CDR3 reads CASSLDSQETQYF. The CDR3 DNA reads TGTGCCAGCAGCCTCGACAGCCAAGAGACCCAGTACTTC.